A single sample gave rise to the 18 T cell receptor beta chains below, sequenced in a study of human CD4 T cells and Enterobacteriaceae. Sorting took every CD4+ cell except CD45RA+CCR7+CD95- naive cells, reaching over 95% purity. The method was immunoSEQ multiplex PCR; TCRdb's version includes in-frame clones alone and lacks a portion of them. The sample contains 25,000 to 30,000 clones, roughly 80% of which appear only once. Sample: memory CD4+ T cells from blood. These receptors were obtained from a human donor in good health.

In DNA form, the CDR3 reads TGTGCCAGCAGTAGGACTAGCGGGGGCACAGATACGCAGTATTTT. Translation: CASSRTSGGTDTQYF. The genes are TRBV7-9 and TRBJ2-3, with 12 positions matching TRBD2. With 6 bases clipped from V and 1 base from J, the junction kept 2 bases outside the gene matches. This CDR3 comprises 15 residues. Germline-derived CDR1 and CDR2 are SEHNR and FQNEAQ (reference sequence). Using reference TRBV7-9 and TRBJ2-3 for the parts outside the CDR3, the full variable domain is DTGVSQNPRHKITKRGQNVTFRCDPISEHNRLYWYRQTLGQGPEFLTYFQNEAQLEKSRLLSDRFSAERPKGSFSTLEIQRTEQGDSAMYLCASSRTSGGTDTQYFGPGTRLTVL.

The V call is TRBV30, the J call TRBJ2-5; D is possibly TRBD2 (6 bases). The CDR3 runs 13 residues. Trimming pared 2 bases from V and 2 bases from J, leaving 9 bases between. Germline CDR1 reads GTSNPN; CDR2 reads SVGIG (reference sequence). CDR3 nucleotide sequence: TGTGCCTGGAGTCGCGGGGCTCAAGAGACCCAGTACTTC. Its translation is CAWSRGAQETQYF.

V and J are TRBV5-4 and TRBJ1-6, with 9 bases aligning to TRBD1. CDR1 is SGHNT, CDR2 YYREEE, per germline (reference sequence). This CDR3 spans 16 amino acids. V was pared by 4 bases and J by 3 bases, with 5 bases of the junction left unmatched. The CDR3 DNA reads as TGTGCCAGCAGCAGAATGGGACAGGGCTATAATTCACCCCTCCACTTT. Protein sequence: CASSRMGQGYNSPLHF. Combining the CDR3 with reference TRBV5-4 and TRBJ1-6 gives the whole variable domain ETGVTQSPTHLIKTRGQQVTLRCSSQSGHNTVSWYQQALGQGPQFIFQYYREEENGRGNFPPRFSGLQFPNYSSELNVNALELDDSALYLCASSRMGQGYNSPLHFGNGTRLTVT.

J is TRBJ2-3 and V is TRBV2; TRBD1 matches at 9 bases. The CDR3 has 15 amino acids. The V segment lost 6 bases and the J segment 3 bases; nucleotides outside the gene matches: 7. Per germline, CDR1 SNHLY and CDR2 FYNNEI. In DNA form, the CDR3 reads TGTGCCAGCAGGAGACAGGGGGGACGGACAGATACGCAGTATTTT. Its protein product is CASRRQGGRTDTQYF. Filled out from reference TRBV2 and TRBJ2-3, the complete variable domain reads EPEVTQTPSHQVTQMGQEVILRCVPISNHLYFYWYRQILGQKVEFLVSFYNNEISEKSEIFDDQFSVERPDGSNFTLKIRSTKLEDSAMYFCASRRQGGRTDTQYFGPGTRLTVL.

V gene TRBV11-1 combines with J gene TRBJ2-7, with TRBD1 identical over 9 bases. The V segment lost 4 bases and the J segment 3 bases; nucleotides outside the gene matches: 10. The germline V gene has CDR1 SGHAT and CDR2 FQDESV (reference sequence). The CDR3 is made up of 16 amino acids. CDR3 in amino acids: CASSSRTGVVLYEQYF. The CDR3 DNA is TGTGCCAGCAGCTCCAGGACAGGGGTGGTTCTCTACGAGCAGTACTTC.

The V call is TRBV10-2, the J call TRBJ2-4; a possible D gene is TRBD2 (5 bases). Germline V CDR1 and CDR2: WSHSY, SAAADI. This CDR3 has 19 residues. Trimming pared 3 bases from V and 2 bases from J, leaving 23 bases between. The chain's CDR3 is CASSDDITSAFTTKNIQYF. The CDR3 DNA reads TGCGCCAGCAGTGATGACATCACTAGTGCCTTCACTACCAAAAACATTCAGTACTTC.

J is TRBJ1-1 and V is TRBV5-8; tentative D call: TRBD1 (5 bases). Trimming removed 4 bases from V and 7 bases from J, with 17 bases in between. This CDR3 has 14 amino acids. Germline V gene data show CDR1 as SGHTS and CDR2 as YDEGEE. The CDR3 loop reads CASSLRDVGVEAFF. The CDR3 nucleotides are TGTGCCAGCAGCCTCCGGGACGTCGGGGTTGAAGCTTTCTTT. Complete variable domain (other parts from reference TRBV5-8 and TRBJ1-1): EAGVTQSPTHLIKTRGQQATLRCSPISGHTSVYWYQQALGLGLQFLLWYDEGEERNRGNFPPRFSGRQFPNYSSELNVNALELEDSALYLCASSLRDVGVEAFFGQGTRLTVV.

This chain joins TRBV6-6 and TRBJ1-4; D gene unclear. Germline CDR1 MNHNY, CDR2 SVGAGI (reference sequence). This CDR3 comprises 13 residues. V gave up 5 bases and J gave up 10 bases, with 14 bases separating them. CDR3 in DNA: TGTGCCAGCAGTCGGACCGGGGTAGGAAAACTGTTTTTT. Its protein product is CASSRTGVGKLFF.

The chain joins TRBV10-3 to TRBJ2-7; D is unclear. Germline V gene lookup returns CDR1 ENHRY and CDR2 SYGVKD. Trimming removed 2 bases at V and 0 bases at J, with 14 bases between. The CDR3 contains 16 residues. As DNA, the CDR3 is TGTGCCATCAGTGAGAGTGGATACCTTACCTCCTACGAGCAGTACTTC. The encoded protein is CAISESGYLTSYEQYF.

V gene TRBV5-1 combines with J gene TRBJ2-5, with 9 positions matching TRBD1. The end of the DNA is better explained by TRBJ2-7, so the J call may be wrong. Germline V gene lookup returns CDR1 SGHRS and CDR2 YFSETQ. CDR3 length: 16 residues. The CDR3 spells CASSSPGQGKTYEQYF. CDR3 bases: TGCGCCAGCAGCTCCCCGGGACAGGGCAAAACCTACGAGCAGTACTTC.

The gene calls are TRBV14 and TRBJ2-2; D gene unclear. Deletions cut 1 base from V and 3 bases from J, with 9 bases between. CDR1 and CDR2 from the germline V gene are SGHDN and FVKESK. This CDR3 region has 15 residues. The CDR3 DNA reads TGTGCCAGCAGCCAAGTGAACCGCGACACCGGGGAGCTGTTTTTT. It translates to CASSQVNRDTGELFF.

CDR3 region: CASSPPWERGQGYTF. In nucleotides, the CDR3 is TGTGCCAGCTCACCACCCTGGGAAAGGGGGCAAGGCTACACCTTC. The gene calls are TRBV18 and TRBJ1-2; TRBD1 agrees at 7 bases. The junction had 9 bases not matched to a gene; V was cut back by 0 bases and J by 8 bases. From germline, CDR1 is KGHSH and CDR2 LQKENI. The CDR3 length is 15 residues.

The J gene is TRBJ2-5, the V gene TRBV27, with 9 bases identical to TRBD1. The CDR3 length is 18 residues. V shed 3 bases, J shed 4 bases, and the junction held 15 bases outside the gene matches. CDR1 is MNHEY and CDR2 is SMNVEV in the germline V gene (reference sequence). The CDR3 loop reads CASSFTPRPTGGLETQYF. CDR3 in DNA: TGTGCCAGCAGTTTCACCCCGCGACCTACAGGGGGCCTAGAGACCCAGTACTTC.

This clone appeared a few times. The chain is built from TRBV15 and TRBJ1-4; D gene ambiguous. Germline V gene sequence: CDR1 LNHNV, CDR2 YYDKDF (reference sequence). V was cut by 0 bases and J by 3 bases, with 8 bases left in between. This CDR3 is built from 15 residues. The CDR3 sequence is CATSRDLAPNEKLFF. The CDR3 DNA sequence: TGTGCCACCAGCAGAGATCTGGCACCTAATGAAAAACTGTTTTTT.

This clone was seen only once. The chain combines TRBV5-1 with TRBJ1-1, with 7 bases fitting TRBD1. The CDR3 runs 14 residues. V lost 4 bases to trimming and J lost 1 base; unmatched junction nucleotides: 4. Germline V gene lookup returns CDR1 SGHRS and CDR2 YFSETQ. The chain's CDR3 is CASSQGTANTEAFF. CDR3 DNA sequence: TGCGCCAGCAGCCAAGGGACAGCGAACACTGAAGCTTTCTTT.

The gene calls are TRBV6-6 and TRBJ1-5; a possible D gene is TRBD1 (6 bases). The V end was cut by 6 bases, the J end by 7 bases, with 13 bases between. Germline assignment: CDR1 MNHNY and CDR2 SVGAGI (reference sequence). CDR3 length: 13 amino acids. The CDR3 sequence is CASSGGGYQPQHF. The CDR3 DNA reads TGTGCCAGCAGCGGAGGGGGATACCAGCCCCAGCATTTT.

This rearrangement joins TRBV28 to TRBJ2-1; possible D gene TRBD2, 5 bases. CDR3 length: 18 amino acids. V was trimmed by 2 bases and J by 1 base, leaving 18 bases between them. Germline V gene sequence: CDR1 MDHEN, CDR2 SYDVKM. This CDR3 is CASSLAPGLGTSYNEQFF. The CDR3 DNA reads as TGTGCCAGCAGTTTAGCCCCCGGACTGGGTACTTCCTACAATGAGCAGTTCTTC.

The V call is TRBV5-1, the J call TRBJ2-7, with TRBD1 identical over 10 bases. The CDR3 extends over 16 amino acids. The ends lost 4 bases at V and 2 bases at J; junction bases unmatched: 9. Germline V CDR1 and CDR2: SGHRS, YFSETQ. CDR3 sequence: CASSPGGTGVTYEQYF. The CDR3 DNA reads as TGCGCCAGCAGCCCAGGAGGGACAGGGGTGACCTACGAGCAGTACTTC.